The 2 T cell receptor beta chains reported below all come from one sample, sequenced in a study of OX40 agonist ivuxolimab in advanced cancers. Here immunoSEQ multiplex PCR was the method, and the copy in TCRdb shows in-frame clones only, minus some. This sample has roughly 43,000 clones, with 82% found just once. Sequenced material: CD4+ or CD8+ T cells sorted from blood, taken in a trial of the OX40 agonist ivuxolimab. These TCRs come from an adult with an advanced solid tumor such as melanoma, head and neck, liver or kidney cancer.

This clone occurred a few times. The chain uses TRBV19 and TRBJ1-2; the match to TRBD1 covers 7 bases. After removal of 4 bases from V and 4 bases from J, the junction contained 6 bases not matched to a gene. The CDR3 runs to 14 residues. Per germline, CDR1 LNHDA and CDR2 SQIVND (reference sequence). CDR3 DNA: TGTGCCAGTAGTACAAACAGGGGCGGCTATGGCTACACCTTC. Protein product: CASSTNRGGYGYTF.

The chain recombines TRBV6-5 with TRBJ1-5; 7 nucleotides agree with TRBD1. The germline V gene has CDR1 MNHEY and CDR2 SVGAGI. The CDR3 runs to 14 residues. Trimming cost V 2 bases and J 7 bases; bases outside gene matches: 5. The DNA for the CDR3 is TGTGCCAGCAGTTACGACAGGGTCTTGCAGCCCCAGCATTTT. The encoded protein is CASSYDRVLQPQHF.